This T cell receptor beta chain is from a study of Ad26.COV2.S vaccination and SARS-CoV-2 variants. The overall study: Of the COV1001 trial arms, the Ad26.COV2.S arm included the donor. Study observations and caveats: Possible underestimation of total T cell responses by the TCR breadth and depth analyses was noted. Vaccine and placebo recipients had similar non-spike TCR breadth.

The V gene's germline CDR1 is DFQATT and CDR2 SNEGSKA (reference sequence). Trimming cost V 6 bases and J 7 bases; bases outside gene matches: 3. There are 11 residues in the CDR3. Profiling relied on immunoSEQ multiplex PCR, and the TCRdb table lists in-frame clones only, not all of them. This table holds some 350,000 clones, 90% found once. For this clone: As yet, its antigen is unknown.

Sample treatment: about 20 received Ad26.COV2.S at low or high dose, single or two shots; 5 received placebo; per-sample allocation not given. At day 63 after the first vaccine or placebo injection, samples were drawn. An Ad26 vector carrying the Wuhan-strain SARS-CoV-2 spike served as the vaccine. The source of this sequence is a person between 18 and 59 years old who received the Ad26.COV2.S COVID-19 vaccine or a placebo. This sequence joins TRBV20-1 and TRBJ1-2; TRBD1 aligns across 9 bases. The sample consisted of peripheral blood, taken in a trial of Ad26.COV2.S vaccine versus placebo. DNA for the CDR3: TGCAGTGCCCCGACAGGGGGTGGCTACACCTTC. This encodes CSAPTGGGYTF.